This T cell receptor (beta chain) was identified during a study of T cell responses to AZD1222 COVID-19 vaccine. Study-wide results and limits: The number of AZD1222 recipients seropositive at baseline was only six. There were repertoire samples only from the period after the peak T cell response. Targeting of unmutated variant regions was reportedly seen in nearly half of spike-specific TCRs.

TCRdb's table, derived via immunoSEQ multiplex PCR, lists solely in-frame clones and lacks some. This sample has around 200,000 clones; just over 85% occur once, and the top ten carry about 8%. The CDR3 has 15 amino acids. Trimming removed 7 bases at V and 0 bases at J, with 16 bases between. CDR1 and CDR2 from the germline V gene are MNHEY and SVGAGI. With respect to this clone: Antigen: not known.

Sample: peripheral blood, taken on day 0 of AZD1222 vaccination. The receptor was derived from an adult in good health. The chain is built from TRBV6-5 and TRBJ2-7, with D perhaps TRBD1 or TRBD2 (6 bases each). CDR3 residues: CASTPRGPGSYEQYF. The CDR3 DNA reads as TGTGCCAGCACCCCCCGGGGGCCCGGCTCCTACGAGCAGTACTTC.